A single sample is the source of the 20 T cell receptor beta chains below, sequenced in a study of blood T cell repertoires in COVID-19. Sequencing was performed with immunoSEQ multiplex PCR; in TCRdb, only in-frame clones are kept and a portion is missing. The sample consists of around 190,000 clones, 70% to 90% of them appearing once. The sequencing input was peripheral blood. Receptor source: a woman of 80 years or more with acute or convalescent COVID-19.

This chain links TRBV6-6 with TRBJ1-6, with D tentatively TRBD1 (5 bases). V lost 5 bases and J 1 base, leaving 15 bases between the germline ends. Germline V gene sequence: CDR1 MNHNY, CDR2 SVGAGI (reference sequence). The CDR3 sequence is 17 residues long. CDR3 nucleotide sequence: TGTGCCAGCAGTCTAGCGGGGCGTTGGTCCTATAATTCACCCCTCCACTTT. Translation gives CASSLAGRWSYNSPLHF.

The rearrangement uses TRBV6-2 or TRBV6-3 and TRBJ2-1, with 10 bases that match TRBD2. The V segment lost 8 bases and the J segment 6 bases; nucleotides outside the gene matches: 19. CDR3 size: 18 residues. CDR1 is MNHEY and CDR2 is SVGEGT in the germline V gene. The CDR3 sequence is CASGSSYSAGGRINEQFF. CDR3 bases: TGTGCCAGCGGTTCGAGTTACTCAGCGGGAGGGCGAATCAATGAGCAGTTCTTC.

The rearrangement uses TRBV4-3 and TRBJ1-6; D remains unclear. The CDR3 totals 21 residues. Trimming removed 1 base at V and 3 bases at J, with 25 bases between. Germline lookup yields CDR1 LGHNA and CDR2 YSLEER. CDR3 sequence: CASSQVLGGRKRVDYNSPLHF. Here the CDR3 DNA reads TGCGCCAGCAGCCAAGTCTTGGGAGGGAGAAAAAGAGTGGACTATAATTCACCCCTCCACTTT.

The V and J genes are TRBV11-2 and TRBJ2-1; D unresolved. This CDR3 has 11 residues. The V and J ends lost 4 bases and 7 bases respectively, with 5 bases between them. CDR1 is SGHAT and CDR2 is FQNNGV in the germline V gene. The CDR3 loop reads CASSSRNEQFF. The CDR3 DNA sequence: TGTGCCAGCAGCTCCAGAAATGAGCAGTTCTTC.

The chain uses TRBV7-9 and TRBJ1-6, with a tentative D call TRBD1 (5 bases). The CDR3 runs to 17 residues. Germline CDR1 reads SEHNR; CDR2 reads FQNEAQ (reference sequence). The V end was cut by 5 bases, the J end by 0 bases, with 14 bases between. The CDR3, as DNA: TGTGCCAGCAGCCCCGGGGGGGGACGCTCCTATAATTCACCCCTCCACTTT. As protein: CASSPGGGRSYNSPLHF.

The V and J genes are TRBV18 and TRBJ1-2; 9 positions match TRBD1. Germline assignment: CDR1 KGHSH and CDR2 LQKENI. The CDR3 is 15 amino acids. J gave up 7 bases and V 3 bases, and 9 bases lay outside the gene matches. The CDR3: CASSPQAQGASGYTF. CDR3 coding DNA: TGTGCCAGCTCACCTCAGGCACAGGGGGCATCTGGCTACACCTTC.

V usage is TRBV25-1 and J usage is TRBJ1-1; D gene unclear. This CDR3 contains 17 residues. Germline CDR1 MGHDK, CDR2 SYGVNS. V was cut by 4 bases and J by 3 bases, with 21 bases left in between. CDR3: CASSGPRAQVGDTEAFF. The DNA of the CDR3 is TGTGCCAGCAGTGGTCCGAGGGCCCAGGTTGGGGACACTGAAGCTTTCTTT.

This clone has only a few counts. The chain carries TRBV2 and TRBJ2-5, with 8 bases identical to TRBD2. After removal of 2 bases from V and 5 bases from J, the junction contained 4 bases not matched to a gene. Germline V gives CDR1 SNHLY, CDR2 FYNNEI. This CDR3 spans 14 amino acids. The CDR3 is CASSESGRGETQYF. CDR3 DNA: TGTGCCAGCAGTGAAAGCGGGAGAGGGGAGACCCAGTACTTC.

This rearrangement joins TRBV29-1 to TRBJ1-2, with D unresolved. Germline V gives CDR1 SQVTM, CDR2 ANQGSEA. The V and J ends lost 1 base and 5 bases respectively, with 11 bases between them. This CDR3 region has 13 residues. The CDR3 here is CSVEVAVPYGYTF. In DNA form, the CDR3 reads TGCAGCGTTGAAGTGGCAGTCCCATATGGCTACACCTTC. Based on the CDR3 plus reference TRBV29-1 and TRBJ1-2, the full variable domain is SAVISQKPSRDICQRGTSLTIQCQVDSQVTMMFWYRQQPGQSLTLIATANQGSEATYESGFVIDKFPISRPNLTFSTLTVSNMSPEDSSIYLCSVEVAVPYGYTFGSGTRLTVV.

This clone came up once. This sequence joins TRBV28 and TRBJ1-1, with D unclear. Trimming cost V 10 bases and J 5 bases, with 20 bases left between them. The germline V gene has CDR1 MDHEN and CDR2 SYDVKM. This CDR3 is 14 amino acids long. The CDR3 DNA reads TGTGCCACCAAGGGAGGGAACGAGCAAACTGAAGCTTTCTTT. It translates to CATKGGNEQTEAFF. Based on the CDR3 plus reference TRBV28 and TRBJ1-1, the full variable domain is DVKVTQSSRYLVKRTGEKVFLECVQDMDHENMFWYRQDPGLGLRLIYFSYDVKMKEKGDIPEGYSVSREKKERFSLILESASTNQTSMYLCATKGGNEQTEAFFGQGTRLTVV.

The V gene is TRBV5-4, the J gene TRBJ1-4; 7 bases agree with TRBD1. Germline CDR1 SGHNT, CDR2 YYREEE (reference sequence). There are 15 residues in the CDR3. J gave up 7 bases and V 0 bases, and 6 bases lay outside the gene matches. The CDR3 nucleotides read TGTGCCAGCAGCTTGGCAGAGACAGGGACTGAAAAACTGTTTTTT. Its protein product is CASSLAETGTEKLFF.

The chain carries TRBV21-1 and TRBJ1-2; TRBD1 is taken as the D call from the table, unchecked against the DNA. TRBV21-1 is a recognized pseudogene. The CDR3 spans 18 residues. For the CDR3, the DNA is TGTGCCAGCAGCCCCCACCGGGACACGCGACAAACTAACTATGGCTACACCTTC. Its protein product is CASSPHRDTRQTNYGYTF.

The chain combines TRBV27 with TRBJ1-2; D call uncertain. V was cut by 2 bases and J by 9 bases, with 10 bases left in between. Germline CDR1 and CDR2: MNHEY and SMNVEV (reference sequence). This CDR3 comprises 12 residues. CDR3 in amino acids: CASSLDRESYTF. The CDR3 DNA reads as TGTGCCAGCAGTTTAGATCGTGAGAGCTACACCTTC.

V usage is TRBV18 and J usage is TRBJ1-1; 10 bases align to TRBD1. After removal of 6 bases from V and 1 base from J, the junction contained 2 bases not matched to a gene. Germline-derived CDR1 and CDR2 are KGHSH and LQKENI. The CDR3 contains 14 residues. The CDR3 reads CASSRTGGNTEAFF. CDR3 DNA sequence: TGTGCCAGCTCGCGGACAGGGGGGAACACTGAAGCTTTCTTT.

The DNA of the CDR3 is TGTGCCAGTTCAATCGGGGGGATAGCTAACTATGGCTACACCTTC. This codes for CASSIGGIANYGYTF. This sequence joins TRBV19 and TRBJ1-2; weak D call: TRBD1 (5 bases). The CDR3 is 15 amino acids. Germline V gene sequence: CDR1 LNHDA, CDR2 SQIVND (reference sequence). V was clipped by 8 bases and J by 0 bases, with 16 bases between them.

This sequence joins TRBV6-1 and TRBJ1-3, with D perhaps TRBD1 (6 bases). The CDR3 sequence is 15 residues long. Germline lookup yields CDR1 MNHNS and CDR2 SASEGT. V shed 3 bases and J shed 9 bases, with 18 bases lying between them. CDR3 in amino acids: CASSDGPGADGTIYF. The CDR3 coding sequence is TGTGCCAGCAGTGATGGTCCAGGGGCGGATGGCACCATATATTTT.

The chain couples TRBV4-3 to TRBJ2-1, with 12 bases fitting TRBD2. CDR3 size: 17 residues. After removal of 4 bases from V and 7 bases from J, the junction contained 11 bases not matched to a gene. In germline, CDR1 is LGHNA, CDR2 YSLEER. CDR3 sequence (DNA): TGCGCCAGCAGCCCTTACCTGACTAGCGGGAGAAGAAATGAGCAGTTCTTC. Protein: CASSPYLTSGRRNEQFF.

The chain employs TRBV19 and TRBJ2-6, with TRBD2 as a possible D gene (6 bases). V shed 6 bases and J shed 0 bases, with 15 bases lying between them. Germline CDR1 LNHDA, CDR2 SQIVND (reference sequence). CDR3 length equals 17 residues. CDR3 region: CASSPGALDSGANVLTF. The CDR3, as DNA: TGTGCCAGTAGCCCGGGAGCCCTGGACTCTGGGGCCAACGTCCTGACTTTC.

The rearrangement uses TRBV7-2 and TRBJ2-1; 9 bases match TRBD1. Germline CDR1 SGHTA, CDR2 FQGNSA. The ends lost 3 bases at V and 6 bases at J; junction bases unmatched: 9. CDR3 length: 16 residues. As DNA, the CDR3 is TGTGCCAGCAGCTTCACAGGGGGCCCGAACTTCAATGAGCAGTTCTTC. The encoded protein is CASSFTGGPNFNEQFF.

The CDR3 DNA sequence: TGTGCCAGCAGCTTAGCGGGAGGGTTGTCAAGTAGCACCTACAATGAGCAGTTCTTC. As protein: CASSLAGGLSSSTYNEQFF. The chain couples TRBV7-3 to TRBJ2-1, with 9 positions matching TRBD2. V lost 2 bases and J lost 2; bases outside the gene matches: 13. The germline V gene encodes CDR1 SGHTA and CDR2 FQGTGA. The CDR3 spans 19 residues.